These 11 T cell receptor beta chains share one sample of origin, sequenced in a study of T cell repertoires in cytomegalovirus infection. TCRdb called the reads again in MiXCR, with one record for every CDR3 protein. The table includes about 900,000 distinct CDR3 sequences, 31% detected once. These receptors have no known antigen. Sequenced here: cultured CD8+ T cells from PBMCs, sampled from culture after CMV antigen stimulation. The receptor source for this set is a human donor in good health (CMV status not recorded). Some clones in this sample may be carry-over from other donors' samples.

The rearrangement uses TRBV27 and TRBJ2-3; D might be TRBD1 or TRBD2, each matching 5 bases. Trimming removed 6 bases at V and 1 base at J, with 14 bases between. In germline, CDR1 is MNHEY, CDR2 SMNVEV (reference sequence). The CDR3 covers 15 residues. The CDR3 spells CASSPREGRTDTQYF. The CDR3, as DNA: TGTGCCAGCAGCCCACGAGAGGGACGCACAGATACGCAGTATTTT.

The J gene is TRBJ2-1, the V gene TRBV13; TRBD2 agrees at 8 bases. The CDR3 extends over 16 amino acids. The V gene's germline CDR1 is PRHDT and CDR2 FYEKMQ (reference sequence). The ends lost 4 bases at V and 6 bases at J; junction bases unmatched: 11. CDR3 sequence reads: CASSSRDGGAFNEQFF. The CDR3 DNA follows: TGTGCCAGCAGCTCCAGGGACGGGGGGGCCTTCAATGAGCAGTTCTTC.

The CDR3 sequence is CASSLLSGENTEAFF. The CDR3 DNA reads TGTGCCAGCAGCTTACTATCGGGGGAGAACACTGAAGCTTTCTTT. This chain links TRBV7-3 with TRBJ1-1; D perhaps matches TRBD1 (5 bases). V lost 2 bases and J lost 1, with 11 bases in between. From germline, CDR1 is SGHTA and CDR2 FQGTGA. CDR3 length: 15 residues.

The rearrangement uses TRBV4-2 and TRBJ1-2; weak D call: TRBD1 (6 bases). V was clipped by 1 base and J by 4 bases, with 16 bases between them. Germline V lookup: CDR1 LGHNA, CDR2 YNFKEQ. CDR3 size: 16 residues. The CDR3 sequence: CASSQGQGPGLYGYTF. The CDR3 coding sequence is TGTGCCAGCAGCCAAGGGCAGGGGCCCGGTCTCTATGGCTACACCTTC.

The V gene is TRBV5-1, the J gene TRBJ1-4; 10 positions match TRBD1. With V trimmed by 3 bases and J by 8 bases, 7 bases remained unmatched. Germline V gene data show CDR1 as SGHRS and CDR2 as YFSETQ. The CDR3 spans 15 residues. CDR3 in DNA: TGCGCCAGCAGCTGGGAAGGGACAGGGGAAGAAAAACTGTTTTTT. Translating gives CASSWEGTGEEKLFF.

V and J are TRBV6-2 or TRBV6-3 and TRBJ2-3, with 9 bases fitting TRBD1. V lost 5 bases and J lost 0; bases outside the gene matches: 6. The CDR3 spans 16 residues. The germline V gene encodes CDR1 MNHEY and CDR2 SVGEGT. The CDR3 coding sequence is TGTGCCAGCAGTCCTTGGACAGGGGACAGCACAGATACGCAGTATTTT. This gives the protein CASSPWTGDSTDTQYF.

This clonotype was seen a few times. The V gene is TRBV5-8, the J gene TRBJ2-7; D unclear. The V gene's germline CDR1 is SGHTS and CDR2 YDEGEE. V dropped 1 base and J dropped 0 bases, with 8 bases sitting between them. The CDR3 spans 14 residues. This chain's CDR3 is CASSLRHGSYEQYV. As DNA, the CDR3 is TGTGCCAGCAGCTTGAGGCACGGCTCCTACGAGCAGTACGTC.

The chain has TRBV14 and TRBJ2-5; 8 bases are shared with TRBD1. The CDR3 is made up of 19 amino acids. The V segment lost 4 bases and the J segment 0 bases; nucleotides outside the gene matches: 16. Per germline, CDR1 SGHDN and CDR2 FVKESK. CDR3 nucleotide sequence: TGTGCCAGCAGCCTCTGGGACAGGTCTTCCGGCCTGCACCAAGAGACCCAGTACTTC. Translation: CASSLWDRSSGLHQETQYF.

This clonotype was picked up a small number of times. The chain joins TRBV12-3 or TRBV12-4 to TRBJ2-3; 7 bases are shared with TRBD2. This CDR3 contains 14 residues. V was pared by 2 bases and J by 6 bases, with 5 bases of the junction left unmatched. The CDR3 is CASSLTGGYDTQYF. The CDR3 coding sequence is TGTGCCAGCAGTTTAACCGGGGGGTACGATACGCAGTATTTT.

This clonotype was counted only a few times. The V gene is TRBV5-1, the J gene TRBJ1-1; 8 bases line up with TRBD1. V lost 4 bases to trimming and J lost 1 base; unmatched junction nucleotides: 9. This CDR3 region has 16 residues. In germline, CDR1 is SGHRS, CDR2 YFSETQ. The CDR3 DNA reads TGCGCCAGCAGCCTCTCACAGACAGGGGCGAACACTGAAGCTTTCTTT. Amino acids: CASSLSQTGANTEAFF. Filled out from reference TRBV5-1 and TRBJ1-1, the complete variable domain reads KAGVTQTPRYLIKTRGQQVTLSCSPISGHRSVSWYQQTPGQGLQFLFEYFSETQRNKGNFPGRFSGRQFSNSRSEMNVSTLELGDSALYLCASSLSQTGANTEAFFGQGTRLTVV.

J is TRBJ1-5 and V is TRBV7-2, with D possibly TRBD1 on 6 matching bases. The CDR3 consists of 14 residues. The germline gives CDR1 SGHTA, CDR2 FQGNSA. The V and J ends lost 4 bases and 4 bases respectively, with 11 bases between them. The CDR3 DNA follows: TGTACCAGCAGCTGGAGCGACAGGAATCAGCCCCAGCATTTT. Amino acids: CTSSWSDRNQPQHF.